This record looks at one T cell receptor (beta chain) sequence and its context. Its target is not known. This sample is part of a study of response to subunit inactivated influenza vaccine. Overall study results and limits: Researchers suggested that each seasonal influenza vaccination recruits few new T cells.

TCRdb redid the calling of the RT-PCR reads with MiXCR, one entry per CDR3 protein. The table lists more than 550,000 distinct CDR3 sequences, over 9.5% of them singletons, with about a tenth in the top ten. Trimming took 2 bases from V and 8 from J, leaving 10 bases between them. The CDR3 is 13 amino acids. CDR1 is DFQATT and CDR2 is SNEGSKA in the germline V gene (reference sequence). Source: PBMCs from blood, taken on the day of vaccination. This TCR was recovered from a man between 45 and 60 years old who received an inactivated influenza vaccine. The gene calls are TRBV20-1 and TRBJ1-6; D perhaps matches TRBD1 (6 bases). The CDR3 reads CSARQDSYSPLHF. For the CDR3, the DNA is TGCAGTGCTAGACAGGACAGTTATTCACCCCTCCACTTT.